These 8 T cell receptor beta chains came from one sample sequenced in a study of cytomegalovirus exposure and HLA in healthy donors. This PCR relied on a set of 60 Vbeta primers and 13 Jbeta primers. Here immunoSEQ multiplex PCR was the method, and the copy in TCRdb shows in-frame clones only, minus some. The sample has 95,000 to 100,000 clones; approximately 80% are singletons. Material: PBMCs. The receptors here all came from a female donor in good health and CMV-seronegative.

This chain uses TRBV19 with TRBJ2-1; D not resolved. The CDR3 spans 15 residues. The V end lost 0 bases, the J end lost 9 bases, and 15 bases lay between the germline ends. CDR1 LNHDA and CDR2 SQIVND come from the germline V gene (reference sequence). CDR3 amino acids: CASSIEETIPGEQFF. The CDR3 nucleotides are TGTGCCAGTAGTATAGAGGAAACTATCCCCGGTGAGCAGTTCTTC.

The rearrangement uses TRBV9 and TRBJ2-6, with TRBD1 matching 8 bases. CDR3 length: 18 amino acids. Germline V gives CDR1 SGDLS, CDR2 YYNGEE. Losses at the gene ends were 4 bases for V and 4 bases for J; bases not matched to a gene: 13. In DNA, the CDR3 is TGTGCCAGCAGCTTCTACAGGGGGGCAGGCGGAGGGGCCAACGTCCTGACTTTC. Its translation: CASSFYRGAGGGANVLTF.

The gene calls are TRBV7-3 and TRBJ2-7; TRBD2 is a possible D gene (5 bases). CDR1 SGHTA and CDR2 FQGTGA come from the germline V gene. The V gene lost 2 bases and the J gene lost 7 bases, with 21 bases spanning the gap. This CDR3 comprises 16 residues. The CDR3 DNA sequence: TGTGCCAGCAGCTTAGAAAGGGCGGGTAAGCCGGGAGAGCAGTACTTC. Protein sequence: CASSLERAGKPGEQYF.

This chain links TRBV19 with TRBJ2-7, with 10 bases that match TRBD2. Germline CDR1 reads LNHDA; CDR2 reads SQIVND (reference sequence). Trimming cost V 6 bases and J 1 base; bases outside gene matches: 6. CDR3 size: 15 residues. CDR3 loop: CASSTLAGRSYEQYF. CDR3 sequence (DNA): TGTGCCAGTAGCACACTAGCGGGACGTTCCTACGAGCAGTACTTC.

CDR3: CASPRGFYQPQHF. CDR3 nucleotides: TGTGCCAGCCCCAGGGGGTTTTATCAGCCCCAGCATTTT. This chain connects TRBV25-1 to TRBJ1-5; 7 bases are a match to TRBD1. This CDR3 region has 13 residues. Germline V gives CDR1 MGHDK, CDR2 SYGVNS. J gave up 5 bases and V 8 bases, and 6 bases lay outside the gene matches.

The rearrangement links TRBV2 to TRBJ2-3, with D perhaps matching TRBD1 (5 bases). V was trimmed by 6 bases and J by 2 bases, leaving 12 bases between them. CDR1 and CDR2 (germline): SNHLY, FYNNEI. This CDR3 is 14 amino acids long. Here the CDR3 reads CASSGQGPTDTQYF. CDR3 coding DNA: TGTGCCAGCAGCGGACAAGGCCCCACAGATACGCAGTATTTT.

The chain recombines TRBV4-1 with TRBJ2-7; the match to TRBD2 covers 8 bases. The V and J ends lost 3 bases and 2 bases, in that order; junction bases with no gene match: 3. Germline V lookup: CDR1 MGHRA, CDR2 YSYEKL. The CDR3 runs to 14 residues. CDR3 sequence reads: CASSHTGGAYEQYF. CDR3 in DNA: TGCGCCAGCAGCCACACGGGGGGGGCCTACGAGCAGTACTTC.

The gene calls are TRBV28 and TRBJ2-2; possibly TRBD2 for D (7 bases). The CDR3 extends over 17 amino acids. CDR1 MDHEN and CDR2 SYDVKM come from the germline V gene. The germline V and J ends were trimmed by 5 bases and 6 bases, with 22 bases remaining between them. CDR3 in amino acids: CASSPGGRGGTSGELFF. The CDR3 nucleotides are TGTGCCAGCAGTCCCGGGGGGCGGGGAGGTACCTCCGGGGAGCTGTTTTTT.